This TCR beta chain emerged from a study of shared clonotypes between healthy human individuals. Amplification in unsorted PBMC replicate PCRs started from roughly 330 ng DNA, which equals tens of thousands of T cell genomes. TCRdb's copy holds only in-frame clones and misses some; the assay was immunoSEQ multiplex PCR. The sample records under 600,000 clones, around 76% being singletons. Researchers drew on tens of millions of PBMCs for genomic DNA from unsorted samples. This clone was observed at least ten times. The junction had 6 bases not matched to a gene; V was cut back by 4 bases and J by 0 bases. Germline lookup yields CDR1 LGHNA and CDR2 YNFKEQ. CDR3 length: 18 amino acids.

This chain joins TRBV4-2 and TRBJ2-4, with TRBD2 identical over 13 bases. This receptor was identified in a woman in her forties in good health. Some clones in this sample may be carry-over from other donors' samples. Sequences were obtained from PBMCs. The CDR3 loop reads CASSPWTSGSSAKNIQYF. In nucleotides, the CDR3 is TGTGCCAGCAGCCCCTGGACTAGCGGGAGTTCAGCCAAAAACATTCAGTACTTC.